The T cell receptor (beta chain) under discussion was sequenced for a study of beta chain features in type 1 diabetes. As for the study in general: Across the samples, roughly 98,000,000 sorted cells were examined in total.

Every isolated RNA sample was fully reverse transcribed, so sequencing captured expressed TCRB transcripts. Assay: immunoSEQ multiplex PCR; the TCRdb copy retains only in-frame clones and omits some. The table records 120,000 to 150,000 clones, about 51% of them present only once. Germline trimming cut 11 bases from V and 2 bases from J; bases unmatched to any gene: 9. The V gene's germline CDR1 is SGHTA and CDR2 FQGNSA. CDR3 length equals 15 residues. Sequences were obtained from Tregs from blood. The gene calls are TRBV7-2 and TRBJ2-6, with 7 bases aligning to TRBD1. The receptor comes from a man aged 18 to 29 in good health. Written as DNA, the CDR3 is TGTGCCTCGCCGAGGGGGCGCACTGGGGCCAACGTCCTGACTTTC. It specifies CASPRGRTGANVLTF.